The 32 T cell receptor beta chains in this list originate from one sample, sequenced in a study of tumor-infiltrating lymphocytes in oesophageal squamous cell carcinoma. From the PCR reads, TCRdb called clonotypes with MiXCR, one entry per CDR3 protein. The table has 10,000 to 15,000 distinct CDR3 sequences, approximately 52% seen once. Sequenced input: esophageal tumor tissue. The receptor source for this set is a female donor with esophageal squamous cell carcinoma.

The chain employs TRBV7-6 and TRBJ2-3; the match to TRBD1 covers 10 bases. The end of the DNA aligns better with TRBJ2-5, so the J call may be wrong. Germline V lookup: CDR1 SGHVS, CDR2 FNYEAQ. The CDR3 sequence is 15 residues long. The CDR3 DNA reads as TGTGCCAGCAGCTTAGTGGGGGACAGGGGTGAGACCCAGTACTTC. Amino acid sequence: CASSLVGDRGETQYF.

V gene TRBV19 combines with J gene TRBJ1-3; D is uncertain. The germline V gene encodes CDR1 LNHDA and CDR2 SQIVND (reference sequence). The CDR3 is made up of 13 amino acids. Trimming took 6 bases from V and 0 from J, leaving 6 bases between them. The CDR3 is CASSGDSGNTIYF. The CDR3 coding sequence is TGTGCCAGTAGCGGAGACTCTGGAAACACCATATATTTT.

In regard to this clonotype: It may be a read error: a sequence one base away is much more abundant. J is TRBJ2-1 and V is TRBV4-2, with 8 bases aligning to TRBD1. This CDR3 region has 16 residues. Looked up from germline, CDR1 is LGHNA and CDR2 is YNFKEQ. CDR3 sequence: CASSPDSQGAYDEQFF. The CDR3 DNA reads TGTGCCAGCAGCCCAGACTCTCAGGGGGCCTACGATGAGCAGTTCTTC.

In this sample, this clonotype turned up many times. It is likely a read error, because the conserved phenylalanine at the end of the CDR3 is missing. It is unclear where the CDR3 begins or ends on the DNA, so no DNA is shown, and the CDR3 is as TCRdb lists it. This chain links TRBV7-2 with TRBJ2-7. Germline lookup yields CDR1 SGHTA and CDR2 FQGNSA. The CDR3 sequence runs 14 residues, both termini included. The CDR3 is CASRWMQSGYTFGS.

The chain links TRBV7-2 to TRBJ1-1; maybe TRBD1 (5 bases). The germline gives CDR1 SGHTA, CDR2 FQGNSA. This CDR3 region has 16 residues. The V gene lost 2 bases and the J gene lost 1 base, with 14 bases spanning the gap. The CDR3 loop is CASSLSVGQGNTEAFF. Written as DNA, the CDR3 is TGTGCCAGCAGCTTATCAGTTGGTCAGGGGAACACTGAAGCTTTCTTT.

On this clonotype: Relative to the germline gene, one junction end is altered; a read error may explain this. V usage is TRBV13 and J usage is TRBJ2-1; 8 bases are a match to TRBD1. The J call is in doubt because the DNA end fits TRBJ2-7 better. CDR3 length: 16 residues. The germline V gene has CDR1 PRHDT and CDR2 FYEKMQ (reference sequence). CDR3 residues: CAGSPDSQGAYNEQYF. CDR3 sequence (DNA): TGTGCCGGCAGCCCAGACTCTCAGGGGGCCTACAATGAGCAGTACTTC.

This clonotype was seen ten or more times. The chain couples TRBV5-1 to TRBJ2-5, with a possible D match to TRBD2 (6 bases). Looked up from germline, CDR1 is SGHRS and CDR2 is YFSETQ. V gave up 4 bases and J gave up 1 base, with 11 bases separating them. The CDR3 length is 14 residues. The CDR3 protein is CASSRSSAQETQYF. The CDR3 bases are TGCGCCAGCAGCCGATCTAGCGCCCAAGAGACCCAGTACTTC. Full variable domain (remainder filled in from reference TRBV5-1 and TRBJ2-5): KAGVTQTPRYLIKTRGQQVTLSCSPISGHRSVSWYQQTPGQGLQFLFEYFSETQRNKGNFPGRFSGRQFSNSRSEMNVSTLELGDSALYLCASSRSSAQETQYFGPGTRLLVL.

By its share, this clonotype is medium-sized. The chain recombines TRBV7-9 with TRBJ1-4, with 8 bases fitting TRBD1. Germline CDR1 reads SEHNR; CDR2 reads FQNEAQ (reference sequence). V lost 5 bases, J lost 3 bases, and 2 bases stayed unmatched. The CDR3 consists of 14 residues. The CDR3 reads CASSAQGANEKLFF. The CDR3 coding sequence is TGTGCCAGCAGCGCACAGGGGGCTAATGAAAAACTGTTTTTT.

This clonotype was picked up one time. The chain combines TRBV18 with TRBJ2-7; D is possibly TRBD1 (6 bases). TRBJ2-1 explains the end of the DNA better; the J call may be wrong. Germline V gives CDR1 KGHSH, CDR2 LQKENI. The CDR3 is 14 amino acids. In nucleotides, the CDR3 is TGTGCCAGCTCACCACGGACAGACAACAATGAGCAGTTCTTC. Translating gives CASSPRTDNNEQFF.

This clonotype is labeled as medium-sized. The chain carries TRBV7-8 and TRBJ2-6; no clear D gene. Germline CDR1 and CDR2: SGHVS and FQNEAQ. This CDR3 comprises 13 residues. Trimming pared 3 bases from V and 4 bases from J, leaving 4 bases between. The CDR3 region is CASSFAGANVLTF. The CDR3 nucleotides are TGTGCCAGCAGCTTCGCGGGGGCCAACGTCCTGACTTTC.

Note on this clonotype: Sequence at one end of the junction differs from germline and may be a read error. This rearrangement joins TRBV12-3 or TRBV12-4 to TRBJ2-1; D may be TRBD2 (6 bases). This CDR3 comprises 16 residues. The CDR3 loop is CASSLWGESSYHEQFF. The DNA for the CDR3 is TGTGCCAGCAGTTTATGGGGGGAGAGCTCCTACCATGAGCAGTTCTTC.

By sample share, this clonotype is medium-sized. Here the CDR3 reads CASSPGGVEKLFF. CDR3 DNA sequence: TGTGCCAGCAGCCCCGGTGGGGTTGAAAAACTGTTTTTT. V usage is TRBV7-2 and J usage is TRBJ1-4; no clear D. The CDR3 covers 13 residues. Trimming cost V 5 bases and J 7 bases, with 11 bases left between them. The germline V gene encodes CDR1 SGHTA and CDR2 FQGNSA.

V gene TRBV6-1 combines with J gene TRBJ1-2; D not resolved. The CDR3 covers 13 residues. The germline V gene encodes CDR1 MNHNS and CDR2 SASEGT. Trimming shortened V by 5 bases and J by 8 bases, and 15 bases separated the two germline ends. CDR3 DNA: TGTGCCAGCAGTTACGCGGGGTCCGTCGGCTACACCTTC. Encoded protein: CASSYAGSVGYTF.

This chain joins TRBV11-2 and TRBJ2-5; unclear D gene. The tail of the sequence fits TRBJ2-7 better, so the J call may be wrong. This CDR3 is built from 17 residues. Germline loops: CDR1 SGHAT, CDR2 FQNNGV. CDR3 in amino acids: CASSFVTEAPDNYEQYF. CDR3 DNA: TGTGCCAGCAGCTTTGTTACCGAAGCTCCAGATAACTACGAGCAGTACTTC.

V and J are TRBV7-6 and TRBJ2-4; tentatively, D is TRBD1 or TRBD2 (5 bases each). The CDR3 consists of 14 residues. Trimming left V 5 bases short and J 1 base short, with 9 bases between. Germline assignment: CDR1 SGHVS and CDR2 FNYEAQ. CDR3 DNA: TGTGCCAGCAGCCACGAGGGGGCCAAAAACATTCAGTACTTC. Protein sequence: CASSHEGAKNIQYF.

This clonotype appeared a few times. The chain carries TRBV7-9 and TRBJ2-4, with 10 positions matching TRBD1. The J call may be faulty, since TRBJ2-1 better matches the DNA end. The CDR3 extends over 15 amino acids. Germline V gives CDR1 SEHNR, CDR2 FQNEAQ (reference sequence). The CDR3 is CASSLATGGWGEQFF. In nucleotides, the CDR3 is TGTGCCAGCAGCTTAGCGACAGGGGGCTGGGGGGAGCAGTTCTTC.

Only one count was recorded for this clonotype. The V call is TRBV7-3, the J call TRBJ1-1; D is ambiguous. The ends were cut back, 1 base at V and 1 base at J, with 10 bases in the middle. The CDR3 length is 15 residues. The V gene's germline CDR1 is SGHTA and CDR2 FQGTGA. The CDR3 coding sequence is TGTGCCAGCAGCTTAAGGGGAGGTACGAACACTGAAGCTTTCTTT. This gives the protein CASSLRGGTNTEAFF.

The table lists this clonotype with many counts. It is likely a read error, because the conserved phenylalanine at the end of the CDR3 is missing. No DNA is shown, since the ends of the CDR3 on it are uncertain; the CDR3 is the one TCRdb lists. J is TRBJ2-4 and V is TRBV11-2; the table assigns TRBD2, which was not confirmed against the DNA. Germline values: CDR1 SGHAT, CDR2 FQNNGV. The CDR3 is 10 residues long, counting both termini. CDR3 sequence reads: CASSLRDSSG.

About this clonotype itself: The junction differs from germline at one of its ends, possibly a read error. J is TRBJ2-5 and V is TRBV12-3 or TRBV12-4; D might be TRBD1 or TRBD2, each matching 5 bases. The CDR3 covers 15 residues. The CDR3 region is CASSLLGPDNSPLHF. The DNA of the CDR3 is TGTGCCAGCAGTTTACTGGGACCCGATAATTCACCCCTCCACTTC.

V and J are TRBV7-9 and TRBJ1-2, with 11 bases identical to TRBD1. This CDR3 spans 16 amino acids. Germline CDR1 SEHNR, CDR2 FQNEAQ (reference sequence). With V trimmed by 5 bases and J by 3 bases, 8 bases remained unmatched. CDR3 in DNA: TGTGCCAGCAGCCCCGGACAGGGGGCGCAGGACTATGGCTACACCTTC. Amino acid sequence: CASSPGQGAQDYGYTF.

This clonotype was found a few times. The chain employs TRBV7-3 and TRBJ2-1; 14 bases are a match to TRBD2. CDR3 length: 19 amino acids. Germline V gene data show CDR1 as SGHTA and CDR2 as FQGTGA. J lost 6 bases, V lost 4 bases, and 14 bases had no gene match. This CDR3 is CASSSTGTSGSFFGNEQFF. DNA for the CDR3: TGTGCCAGCAGCTCAACCGGGACTAGCGGGAGTTTTTTCGGCAATGAGCAGTTCTTC.

This clonotype showed up just a few times. V and J are TRBV7-8 and TRBJ2-7, with 7 bases aligning to TRBD1. The CDR3 runs 14 residues. Germline lookup yields CDR1 SGHVS and CDR2 FQNEAQ. V was clipped by 4 bases and J by 2 bases; unmatched bases: 5. The CDR3 loop reads CASSSTGSPYEQYF. The CDR3 DNA follows: TGTGCCAGCAGCTCGACAGGGAGTCCCTACGAGCAGTACTTC.

A note on this clonotype: An end of the junction does not agree with germline; a read error may underlie this. The chain employs TRBV7-3 and TRBJ2-4; D not resolved. CDR3 length: 14 residues. Germline CDR1 SGHTA, CDR2 FQGTGA. The CDR3 sequence: CASSRNSENSPLHF. As DNA, the CDR3 is TGTGCCAGCAGCCGCAACAGTGAGAATTCACCCCTCCACTTC.

The chain links TRBV6-6 to TRBJ2-3; tentative D call: TRBD2 (5 bases). Germline CDR1 and CDR2: MNHNY and SVGAGI (reference sequence). The CDR3 is made up of 13 amino acids. Trimming cost V 7 bases and J 5 bases, with 13 bases left between them. DNA of the CDR3: TGTGCCAGCACCCGGGGATCCATAGATACGCAGTATTTT. Translating gives CASTRGSIDTQYF.

The CDR3 DNA is TGTGCCAGCAGCTTAGAGGCGGGATGGGAAAACATTCAGTACTTC. This encodes CASSLEAGWENIQYF. This chain connects TRBV7-6 to TRBJ2-7, with D possibly being TRBD2 (6 bases). The J call may be mistaken, given a closer DNA end match to TRBJ2-4. The CDR3 consists of 15 residues. CDR1 and CDR2 (germline): SGHVS, FNYEAQ.

This clonotype was observed a handful of times. This rearrangement joins TRBV7-6 to TRBJ2-5; D remains ambiguous. The germline V gene encodes CDR1 SGHVS and CDR2 FNYEAQ. Deletions cut 1 base from V and 11 bases from J, with 20 bases between. CDR3 length: 15 amino acids. The CDR3 loop reads CASSLGAGNRDEQYF. The CDR3 DNA is TGTGCCAGCAGCTTAGGGGCCGGAAATAGGGATGAGCAGTACTTC.

This chain joins TRBV6-6 and TRBJ2-3, with 9 bases fitting TRBD2. CDR1 is MNHNY and CDR2 is SVGAGI in the germline V gene (reference sequence). V shed 2 bases, J shed 2 bases, and the junction held 8 bases outside the gene matches. The CDR3 totals 17 residues. In DNA, the CDR3 is TGTGCCAGCAGTTACCACCAACTAGCGGGTTTCACAGATACGCAGTATTTT. It specifies CASSYHQLAGFTDTQYF.

J is TRBJ1-6 and V is TRBV11-2; a possible D gene is TRBD1 (5 bases). V lost 5 bases, J lost 7 bases, and 18 bases lay in between. The CDR3 contains 16 residues. Germline loops: CDR1 SGHAT, CDR2 FQNNGV. CDR3 protein: CASSRKAGTENSPLHF. CDR3 nucleotide sequence: TGTGCCAGCAGCCGTAAAGCCGGGACCGAAAATTCACCCCTCCACTTT.

In this sample, this clonotype turned up a few times. The chain recombines TRBV7-2 with TRBJ2-1, with TRBD1 matching 10 bases. The DNA end lines up better with TRBJ1-2; the J call may be wrong. CDR3 length: 14 residues. Germline CDR1 SGHTA, CDR2 FQGNSA. DNA of the CDR3: TGTGCCAGCAGCTTAACGGGACAGGGGTATGGCTACACCTTC. This sequence encodes CASSLTGQGYGYTF.

The chain recombines TRBV7-9 with TRBJ2-1; D is perhaps TRBD1 or TRBD2 (5 bases each). Germline V gene data show CDR1 as SEHNR and CDR2 as FQNEAQ (reference sequence). Trimming shortened V by 3 bases and J by 6 bases, and 21 bases separated the two germline ends. There are 17 residues in the CDR3. The CDR3 protein is CASSFPKPGRERNEQFF. In nucleotides, the CDR3 is TGTGCCAGCAGCTTTCCCAAACCGGGACGAGAACGCAATGAGCAGTTCTTC.

This clonotype was counted ten times or more. The chain joins TRBV27 to TRBJ1-1; no firm D call. The germline CDR1 and CDR2 sequences are MNHEY and SMNVEV (reference sequence). This CDR3 is 16 amino acids long. The ends were cut back, 0 bases at V and 4 bases at J, with 15 bases in the middle. The CDR3 DNA reads as TGTGCCAGCAGTTTATCAAGTGGGAGGCTCGGCACTGAAGCTTTCTTT. It is translated as CASSLSSGRLGTEAFF.

This clonotype was observed at least ten times. This chain joins TRBV15 and TRBJ1-2; weak D call: TRBD1 (5 bases). Trimming removed 4 bases from V and 6 bases from J, with 24 bases in between. The CDR3 has 17 amino acids. Germline loops: CDR1 LNHNV, CDR2 YYDKDF (reference sequence). The CDR3 coding sequence is TGTGCCACCAGCACCGGGGAGGTCGGGGCCTTCGTAAATGGCTACACCTTC. Amino acids: CATSTGEVGAFVNGYTF.